This TCR beta chain is from a study of shared clonotypes between healthy human individuals. Study-level information: Each donor contributed plates that comprised three CD4 naive, three CD4 memory, two CD8 naive and one CD8 memory. Study-wide results and caveats: For naive CD4 cells, 4% to 5% of clonotypes were shared across a handful of donors.

The naive CD8 fraction comprised CD45RO-negative cells positively selected for CCR7 and excluded terminally differentiated effector memory CD45RA+ cells. Nashville, Tennessee was home to all donors, who were Caucasian adults. This CDR3 is built from 15 residues. Per the germline V gene, CDR1 is ENHRY and CDR2 is SYGVKD. J gave up 4 bases and V 6 bases, and 9 bases lay outside the gene matches. On this clone: Its antigen remains unidentified.

Replicate PCRs from sorted subsets contained approximately 220 ng DNA, which is roughly 30,000 T cell genomes. The repertoire was sequenced with immunoSEQ multiplex PCR; TCRdb's copy has only in-frame clones and lacks some. The table lists about 870,000 clones, 92% of them singletons. The V call is TRBV10-3, the J call TRBJ2-7, with 10 bases fitting TRBD2. This TCR derives from a man aged 25-45 years in good health. Sequenced input: naive CD8+ T cells sorted from blood. CDR3: CAISRKEREGYEQYF. In DNA, the CDR3 is TGTGCCATCAGCCGGAAGGAGCGGGAGGGATACGAGCAGTACTTC.